This T cell receptor (beta chain) was recorded in a study of monozygotic twins with inflammatory bowel disease. Findings and caveats of the study: Similarity of repertoires did not differ between concordant and discordant twins, possibly from limited power. None of the different T cell subtypes could be distinguished from one another. Among IBD patients, TCRbeta diversity (inverse Simpson) was lower than in healthy co-twins.

One entry per CDR3 protein, without DNA, is what TCRdb gives after re-calling the 5' RACE reads. The sample data list 110,000 to 150,000 distinct CDR3 sequences. For this clonotype: The antigen remains undetermined.

The V gene's germline CDR1 is SQVTM and CDR2 ANQGSEA. This CDR3 has 14 residues. Sequencing was done on a sample of blood. This chain connects TRBV29-1 to TRBJ2-6; TCRdb returns TRBD1, unconfirmable since there is no DNA. The sequence came from a human donor with ulcerative colitis or Crohn's disease, or a healthy co-twin of an affected twin (not recorded which). The CDR3 spells CSVAGAGGANVLTF.